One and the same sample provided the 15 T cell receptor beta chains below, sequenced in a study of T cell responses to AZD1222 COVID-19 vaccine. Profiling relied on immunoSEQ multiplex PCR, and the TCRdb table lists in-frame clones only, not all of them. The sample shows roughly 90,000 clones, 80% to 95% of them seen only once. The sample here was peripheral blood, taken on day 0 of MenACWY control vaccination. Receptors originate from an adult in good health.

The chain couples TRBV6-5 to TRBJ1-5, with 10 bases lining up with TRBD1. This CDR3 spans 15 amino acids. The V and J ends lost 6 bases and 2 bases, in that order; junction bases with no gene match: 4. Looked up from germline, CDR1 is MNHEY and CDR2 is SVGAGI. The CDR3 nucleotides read TGTGCCAGCAGGGAGACAGGGGGCGGCAATCAGCCCCAGCATTTT. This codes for CASRETGGGNQPQHF.

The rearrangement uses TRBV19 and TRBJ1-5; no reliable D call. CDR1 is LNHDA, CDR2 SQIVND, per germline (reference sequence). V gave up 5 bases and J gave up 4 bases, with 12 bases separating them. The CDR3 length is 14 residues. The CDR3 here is CASSASGLNQPQHF. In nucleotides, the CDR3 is TGTGCCAGTAGTGCCTCAGGTCTAAATCAGCCCCAGCATTTT.

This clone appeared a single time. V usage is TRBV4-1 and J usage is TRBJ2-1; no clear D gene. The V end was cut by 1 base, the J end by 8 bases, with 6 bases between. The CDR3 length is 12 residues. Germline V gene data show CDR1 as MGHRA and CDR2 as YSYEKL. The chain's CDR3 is CASSQGVHEQFF. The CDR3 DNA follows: TGCGCCAGCAGCCAAGGGGTCCATGAGCAGTTCTTC.

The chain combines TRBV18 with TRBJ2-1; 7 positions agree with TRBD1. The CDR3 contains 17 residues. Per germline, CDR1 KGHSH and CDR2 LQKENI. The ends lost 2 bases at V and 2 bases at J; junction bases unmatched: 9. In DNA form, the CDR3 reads TGTGCCAGCTCACCATCAAAACAGGGGACCGCCTACAATGAGCAGTTCTTC. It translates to CASSPSKQGTAYNEQFF. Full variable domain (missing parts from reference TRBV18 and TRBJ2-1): NAGVMQNPRHLVRRRGQEARLRCSPMKGHSHVYWYRQLPEEGLKFMVYLQKENIIDESGMPKERFSAEFPKEGPSILRIQQVVRGDSAAYFCASSPSKQGTAYNEQFFGPGTRLTVL.

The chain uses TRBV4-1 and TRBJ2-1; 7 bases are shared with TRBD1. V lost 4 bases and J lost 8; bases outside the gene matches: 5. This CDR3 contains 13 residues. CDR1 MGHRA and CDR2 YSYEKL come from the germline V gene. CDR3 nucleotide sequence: TGCGCCAGCAGCCCAGGGGGTATTGATGAGCAGTTCTTC. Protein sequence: CASSPGGIDEQFF.

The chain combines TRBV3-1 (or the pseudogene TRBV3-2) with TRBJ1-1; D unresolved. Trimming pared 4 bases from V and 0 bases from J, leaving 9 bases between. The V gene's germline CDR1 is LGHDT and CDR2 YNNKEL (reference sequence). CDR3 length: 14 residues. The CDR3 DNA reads TGTGCCAGCAGCCCGGAACCCGTGAACACTGAAGCTTTCTTT. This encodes CASSPEPVNTEAFF.

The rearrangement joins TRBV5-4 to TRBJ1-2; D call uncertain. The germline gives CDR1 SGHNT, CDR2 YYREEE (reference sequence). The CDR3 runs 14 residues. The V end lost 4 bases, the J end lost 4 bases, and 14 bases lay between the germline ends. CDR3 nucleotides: TGTGCCAGCAGCCCTCCTCAGGAGCCCTATGGCTACACCTTC. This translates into CASSPPQEPYGYTF.

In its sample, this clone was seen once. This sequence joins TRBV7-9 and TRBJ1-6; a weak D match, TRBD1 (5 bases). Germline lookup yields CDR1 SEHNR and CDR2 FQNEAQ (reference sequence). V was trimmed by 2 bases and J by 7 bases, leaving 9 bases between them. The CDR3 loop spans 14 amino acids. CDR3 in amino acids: CASSLSGLNSPLHF. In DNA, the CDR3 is TGTGCCAGCAGCTTATCAGGGTTGAATTCACCCCTCCACTTT.

The CDR3 here is CASSRMPGQGADNQPQHF. Here the CDR3 DNA reads TGCGCCAGCAGTCGGATGCCGGGACAGGGGGCGGATAATCAGCCCCAGCATTTT. The chain uses TRBV10-2 and TRBJ1-5; 12 nucleotides align to TRBD1. Losses at the gene ends were 5 bases for V and 4 bases for J; bases not matched to a gene: 12. Per the germline V gene, CDR1 is WSHSY and CDR2 is SAAADI. The CDR3 consists of 18 residues.

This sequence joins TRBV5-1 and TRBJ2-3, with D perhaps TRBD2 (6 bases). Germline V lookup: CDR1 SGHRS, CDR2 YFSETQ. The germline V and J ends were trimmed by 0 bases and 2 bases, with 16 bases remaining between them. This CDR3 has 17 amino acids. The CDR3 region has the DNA TGCGCCAGCAGCTTGGATTTGGCTAGCGCTCTCACAGATACGCAGTATTTT. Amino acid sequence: CASSLDLASALTDTQYF. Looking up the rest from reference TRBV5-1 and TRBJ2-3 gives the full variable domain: KAGVTQTPRYLIKTRGQQVTLSCSPISGHRSVSWYQQTPGQGLQFLFEYFSETQRNKGNFPGRFSGRQFSNSRSEMNVSTLELGDSALYLCASSLDLASALTDTQYFGPGTRLTVL.

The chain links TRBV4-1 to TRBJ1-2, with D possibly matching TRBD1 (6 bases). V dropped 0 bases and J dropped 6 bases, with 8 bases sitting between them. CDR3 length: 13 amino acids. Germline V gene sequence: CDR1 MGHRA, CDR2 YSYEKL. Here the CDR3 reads CASSQEQGDGYTF. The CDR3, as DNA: TGCGCCAGCAGCCAAGAACAGGGAGATGGCTACACCTTC.

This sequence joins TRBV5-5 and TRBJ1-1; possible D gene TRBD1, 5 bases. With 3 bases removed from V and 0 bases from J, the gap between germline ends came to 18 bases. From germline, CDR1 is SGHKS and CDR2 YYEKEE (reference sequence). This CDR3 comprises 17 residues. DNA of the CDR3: TGTGCCAGCAGCTCGTCCGGGACGCCGCTCGTGAACACTGAAGCTTTCTTT. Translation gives CASSSSGTPLVNTEAFF.

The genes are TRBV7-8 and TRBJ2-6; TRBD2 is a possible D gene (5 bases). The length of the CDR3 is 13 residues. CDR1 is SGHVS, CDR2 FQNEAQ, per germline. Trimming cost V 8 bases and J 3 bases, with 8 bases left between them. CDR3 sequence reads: CASRDGGANVLTF. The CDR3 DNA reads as TGTGCCAGCCGGGATGGTGGGGCCAACGTCCTGACTTTC.

The CDR3 bases are TGTGCCAGCAGCGCTGGGGGAGGATACAATGAGCAGTTCTTC. This encodes CASSAGGGYNEQFF. The chain uses TRBV9 and TRBJ2-1; TRBD2 is a possible D gene (6 bases). Deletions cut 3 bases from V and 4 bases from J, with 11 bases between. CDR1 SGDLS and CDR2 YYNGEE come from the germline V gene. The CDR3 is 14 amino acids.

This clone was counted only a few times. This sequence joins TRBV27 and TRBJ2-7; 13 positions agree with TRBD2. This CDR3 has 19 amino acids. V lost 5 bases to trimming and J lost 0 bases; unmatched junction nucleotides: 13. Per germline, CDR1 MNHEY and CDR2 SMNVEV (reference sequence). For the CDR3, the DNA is TGTGCCAGCAGTCTCCAAGGACTAGCGGGAGCGAAATACTCCTACGAGCAGTACTTC. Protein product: CASSLQGLAGAKYSYEQYF.